The present entry profiles one T cell receptor (beta chain) with its context. The data were taken from a study of T cell changes during pregnancy in multiple sclerosis. Measured with immunoSEQ multiplex PCR; TCRdb has only the in-frame clones, and not every one. The repertoire holds under 85,000 clones, with around 90% as singletons. V dropped 8 bases and J dropped 7; count of bases not matched to a gene: 9. CDR3 length: 15 residues. Germline CDR1 LNHDA, CDR2 SQIVND (reference sequence). The starting material was CD4+ T cells from peripheral blood mononuclear cells, obtained before pregnancy. This TCR derives from a female donor with multiple sclerosis, enrolled in a pregnancy study. The rearrangement uses TRBV19 and TRBJ2-1, with TRBD1 matching 12 bases. DNA for the CDR3: TGTGCCAGTGGATTCCGGGACAGGGGGCAAAATGAGCAGTTCTTC. This codes for CASGFRDRGQNEQFF.